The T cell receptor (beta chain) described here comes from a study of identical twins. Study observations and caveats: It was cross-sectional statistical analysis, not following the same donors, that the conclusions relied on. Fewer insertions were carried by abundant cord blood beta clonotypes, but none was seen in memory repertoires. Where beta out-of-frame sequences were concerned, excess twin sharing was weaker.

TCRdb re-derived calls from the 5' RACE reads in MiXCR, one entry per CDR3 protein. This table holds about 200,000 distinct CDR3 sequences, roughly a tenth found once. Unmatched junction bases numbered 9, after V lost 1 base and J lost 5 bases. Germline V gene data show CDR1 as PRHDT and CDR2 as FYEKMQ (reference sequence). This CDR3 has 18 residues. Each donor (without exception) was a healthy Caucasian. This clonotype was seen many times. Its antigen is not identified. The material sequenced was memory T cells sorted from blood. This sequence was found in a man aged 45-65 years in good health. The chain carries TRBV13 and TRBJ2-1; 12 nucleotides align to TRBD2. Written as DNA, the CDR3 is TGTGCCAGCAGCTTAGAGGCTAGCGGGAGGGGGGGTAACAATGAGCAGTTCTTC. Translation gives CASSLEASGRGGNNEQFF.